This T cell receptor beta chain was identified in a study of cytomegalovirus exposure and HLA in healthy donors. General study results and limits: In a later analysis, donors in an Asian-associated ancestry cluster reportedly had fewer N-insertions in productive TCRs than the cohort mean.

The ends were cut back, 3 bases at V and 7 bases at J, with 9 bases in the middle. The V gene's germline CDR1 is WSHSY and CDR2 SAAADI. CDR3 length: 13 residues. The PCR ran on 60 Vbeta and 13 Jbeta primers. The data were produced by immunoSEQ multiplex PCR, yet TCRdb's version contains in-frame clones alone and is incomplete. The data contain a few hundred thousand clones, over 90% of them singletons. As concerns this clone: The antigen remains undetermined.

Input material: PBMCs. V usage is TRBV10-2 and J usage is TRBJ2-2, with D maybe TRBD2 (5 bases). The sequence was collected from a girl aged 2 to 10 in good health and CMV-seronegative. This CDR3 reads CASSDIRGGELFF. DNA of the CDR3: TGCGCCAGCAGTGATATTCGGGGCGGGGAGCTGTTTTTT.